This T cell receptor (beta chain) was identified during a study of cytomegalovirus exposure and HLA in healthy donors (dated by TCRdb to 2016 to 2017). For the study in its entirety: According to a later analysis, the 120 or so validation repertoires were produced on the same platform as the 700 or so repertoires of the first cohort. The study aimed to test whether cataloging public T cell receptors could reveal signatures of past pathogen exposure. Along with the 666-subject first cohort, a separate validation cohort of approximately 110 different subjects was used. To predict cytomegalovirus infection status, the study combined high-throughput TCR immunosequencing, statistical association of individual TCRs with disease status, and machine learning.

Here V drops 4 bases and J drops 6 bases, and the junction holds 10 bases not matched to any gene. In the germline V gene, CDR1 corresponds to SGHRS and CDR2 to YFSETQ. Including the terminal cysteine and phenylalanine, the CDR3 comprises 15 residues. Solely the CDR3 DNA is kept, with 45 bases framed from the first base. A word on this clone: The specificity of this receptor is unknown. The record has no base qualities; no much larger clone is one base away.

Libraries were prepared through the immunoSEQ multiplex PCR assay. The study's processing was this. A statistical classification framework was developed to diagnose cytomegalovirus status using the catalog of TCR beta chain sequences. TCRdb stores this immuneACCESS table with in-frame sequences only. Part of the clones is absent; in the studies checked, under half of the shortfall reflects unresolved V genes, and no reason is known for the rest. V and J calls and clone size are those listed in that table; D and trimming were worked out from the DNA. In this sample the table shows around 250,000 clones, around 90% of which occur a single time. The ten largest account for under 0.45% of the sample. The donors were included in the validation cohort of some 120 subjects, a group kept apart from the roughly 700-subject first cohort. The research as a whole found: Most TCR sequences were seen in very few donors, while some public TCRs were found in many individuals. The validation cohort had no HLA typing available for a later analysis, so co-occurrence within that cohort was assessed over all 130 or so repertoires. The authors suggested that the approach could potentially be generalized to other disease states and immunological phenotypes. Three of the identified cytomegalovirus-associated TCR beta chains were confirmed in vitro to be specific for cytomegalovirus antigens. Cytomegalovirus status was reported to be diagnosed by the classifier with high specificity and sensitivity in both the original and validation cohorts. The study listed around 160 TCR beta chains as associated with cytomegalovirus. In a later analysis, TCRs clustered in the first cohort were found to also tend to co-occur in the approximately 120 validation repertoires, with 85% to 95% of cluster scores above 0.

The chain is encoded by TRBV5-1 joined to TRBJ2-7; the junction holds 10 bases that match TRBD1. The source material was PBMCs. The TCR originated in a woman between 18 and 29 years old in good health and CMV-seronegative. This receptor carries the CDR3 CASSMSGTGEVEQYF. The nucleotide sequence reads TGCGCCAGCAGCATGTCCGGGACAGGGGAGGTCGAGCAGTACTTC.